The 6 T cell receptor beta chains below were found in one sample sequenced in a study of T cell responses to AZD1222 COVID-19 vaccine (dated by TCRdb to about 2021). Explained via the paper, the time point label denotes: about 28 days (+/-7) after the second vaccine dose. Library prep was done by the immunoSEQ multiplex PCR assay. TCRdb provides this immuneACCESS table in a form limited to in-frame rearrangements. Some clones are lacking; in checked studies, under half of them reflect an unresolved V gene, and why the rest are absent is not known. Present in this sample are 120,000 or so clones, approximately 82% of which were seen just once. 25% to 35% of the sample is taken by the ten largest. The sequencing used peripheral blood, collected 28 days after the second AZD1222 dose. These receptors all come from an adult who received the AZD1222 COVID-19 vaccine.

This rearrangement joins TRBV4-3 to TRBJ2-7; 8 nucleotides line up with TRBD2. Trimming took 4 bases from V and 5 from J; bases not matched to a gene: 16. The CDR3 extends over 17 amino acids. CDR1 is LGHNA, CDR2 YSLEER, per germline. CDR3: CASSPPSPPGRGNEQYF. The CDR3 DNA reads as TGCGCCAGCAGCCCCCCCTCCCCCCCCGGGAGGGGGAACGAGCAGTACTTC.

The chain uses TRBV11-2 and TRBJ1-5, with D perhaps TRBD1 (5 bases). V lost 1 base, J lost 1 base, and 14 bases lay in between. This CDR3 is built from 17 residues. In germline, CDR1 is SGHAT, CDR2 FQNNGV. The CDR3 is CASSLASQGASNQPQHF. For the CDR3, the DNA is TGTGCCAGCAGCTTAGCAAGCCAGGGTGCCAGCAATCAGCCCCAGCATTTT.

This chain uses TRBV5-4 with TRBJ2-5, with no clear D. Germline V gene sequence: CDR1 SGHNT, CDR2 YYREEE (reference sequence). CDR3 length: 14 amino acids. V gave up 2 bases and J gave up 0 bases, with 8 bases separating them. The CDR3 bases are TGTGCCAGCAGCTTAGGGATGTACCAAGAGACCCAGTACTTC. Residues: CASSLGMYQETQYF.

The chain employs TRBV11-3 and TRBJ2-7; D is undetermined. CDR1 is SGHNT and CDR2 is YENEEA in the germline V gene. The CDR3 is 11 residues long. With 3 bases removed from V and 4 bases from J, the gap between germline ends came to 4 bases. The CDR3 nucleotides read TGTGCCAGCAGCTTTAGATACGAGCAGTACTTC. Encoded protein: CASSFRYEQYF.

The chain recombines TRBV2 with TRBJ2-5; the D gene is possibly TRBD1 (5 bases). CDR3 length: 12 amino acids. CDR1 and CDR2 from the germline V gene are SNHLY and FYNNEI. Trimming pared 11 bases from V and 3 bases from J, leaving 13 bases between. The CDR3 is CAGQGIEETQYF. In DNA, the CDR3 is TGTGCCGGACAAGGGATAGAAGAGACCCAGTACTTC. Variable domain in full (rest from reference TRBV2 and TRBJ2-5): EPEVTQTPSHQVTQMGQEVILRCVPISNHLYFYWYRQILGQKVEFLVSFYNNEISEKSEIFDDQFSVERPDGSNFTLKIRSTKLEDSAMYFCAGQGIEETQYFGPGTRLLVL.

The chain recombines TRBV6-5 with TRBJ1-6, with 10 bases lining up with TRBD1. Trimming at V came to 6 bases and at J to 7 bases, leaving 6 bases not matched to a gene. The CDR3 is 15 amino acids. The germline CDR1 and CDR2 sequences are MNHEY and SVGAGI. The CDR3 nucleotides read TGTGCCAGCAGCCGGGGGGGACAGGGGAATTCACCCCTCCACTTT. Translating gives CASSRGGQGNSPLHF.